One and the same sample provided the 13 T cell receptor beta chains below, sequenced in a study of shared clonotypes between healthy human individuals. TCRdb's table, derived via immunoSEQ multiplex PCR, lists solely in-frame clones and lacks some. Of 1.5 million to 2.5 million clones in the sample, about 95% are singletons; the top ten hold 0.95% to 1.5%. CD45RO negativity and positive selection for CCR7 defined naive CD8 cells, a population that excluded terminally differentiated effector memory CD45RA+ cells. The sample was naive CD8+ T cells sorted from blood. Every receptor here comes from a man aged 18 to 35 in good health.

The chain employs TRBV4-1 and TRBJ1-1; TRBD1 aligns across 7 bases. CDR3 size: 18 residues. The germline V gene encodes CDR1 MGHRA and CDR2 YSYEKL. The V and J ends lost 5 bases and 4 bases, in that order; junction bases with no gene match: 19. The CDR3 region has the DNA TGCGCCAGCAGCGCCACAGTACAGGGGATCCAGAGGGTCACTGAAGCTTTCTTT. This encodes CASSATVQGIQRVTEAFF.

The CDR3 DNA reads as TGTGCCAGCAGCCCAGCCCAGCGGGACAGAGAGACCCAGTACTTC. Encoded protein: CASSPAQRDRETQYF. The V call is TRBV7-9, the J call TRBJ2-5; D may correspond to TRBD1 or TRBD2 (7 bases each). The CDR3 is 15 amino acids. V gave up 5 bases and J gave up 4 bases, with 17 bases separating them. Germline V gene sequence: CDR1 SEHNR, CDR2 FQNEAQ (reference sequence).

The V and J genes are TRBV13 and TRBJ1-6; tentatively, D is TRBD1 (6 bases). Trimming left V 3 bases short and J 3 bases short, with 9 bases between. The germline CDR1 and CDR2 sequences are PRHDT and FYEKMQ (reference sequence). The CDR3 covers 15 residues. CDR3 region: CASSLRGYYNSPLHF. The CDR3 DNA reads as TGTGCCAGCAGCTTGAGGGGGTACTATAATTCACCCCTCCACTTT. The variable domain in full, with the rest retrieved from reference TRBV13 and TRBJ1-6, is AAGVIQSPRHLIKEKRETATLKCYPIPRHDTVYWYQQGPGQDPQFLISFYEKMQSDKGSIPDRFSAQQFSDYHSELNMSSLELGDSALYFCASSLRGYYNSPLHFGNGTRLTVT.

The chain carries TRBV19 and TRBJ2-5; D is unresolved. Trimming stripped 3 bases from V and 6 bases from J, with 11 bases between. Germline values: CDR1 LNHDA, CDR2 SQIVND (reference sequence). The CDR3 extends over 13 amino acids. CDR3 loop: CASSMSGGQTQYF. The CDR3 region has the DNA TGTGCCAGTAGTATGAGTGGTGGACAGACCCAGTACTTC.

Only a few counts were recorded for this clone. This chain connects TRBV30 to TRBJ2-2, with 8 bases matching TRBD1. Unmatched junction bases numbered 2, after V lost 2 bases and J lost 0 bases. Germline V gene sequence: CDR1 GTSNPN, CDR2 SVGIG (reference sequence). The CDR3 sequence is 15 residues long. CDR3 nucleotide sequence: TGTGCCTGGAGTCCAGGGGGCGCGAACACCGGGGAGCTGTTTTTT. Residues: CAWSPGGANTGELFF.

The table lists this clone with a count of one. This chain joins TRBV29-1 and TRBJ2-1; maybe TRBD2 (5 bases). This CDR3 is 15 amino acids long. The V gene's germline CDR1 is SQVTM and CDR2 ANQGSEA. V lost 1 base and J 2 bases, leaving 12 bases between the germline ends. CDR3 amino acids: CSVEGSSAAYNEQFF. The DNA for the CDR3 is TGCAGCGTTGAAGGGAGTAGCGCGGCCTACAATGAGCAGTTCTTC.

This chain links TRBV5-1 with TRBJ2-7; D not resolved. The CDR3 is made up of 12 amino acids. V dropped 0 bases and J dropped 2 bases, with 3 bases sitting between them. CDR1 and CDR2 from the germline V gene are SGHRS and YFSETQ. In DNA form, the CDR3 reads TGCGCCAGCAGCTTGGAAGCCTACGAGCAGTACTTC. It yields the protein CASSLEAYEQYF. Full variable domain (outside the CDR3, taken from reference TRBV5-1 and TRBJ2-7): KAGVTQTPRYLIKTRGQQVTLSCSPISGHRSVSWYQQTPGQGLQFLFEYFSETQRNKGNFPGRFSGRQFSNSRSEMNVSTLELGDSALYLCASSLEAYEQYFGPGTRLTVT.

This chain joins TRBV27 and TRBJ2-3, with TRBD2 as a possible D gene (5 bases). Trimming left V 3 bases short and J 1 base short, with 11 bases between. CDR3 size: 15 residues. The V gene's germline CDR1 is MNHEY and CDR2 SMNVEV (reference sequence). The CDR3 loop is CASSFGEFGTDTQYF. DNA for the CDR3: TGTGCCAGCAGTTTCGGGGAGTTCGGCACAGATACGCAGTATTTT.

This chain joins TRBV5-6 and TRBJ2-5; 13 nucleotides align to TRBD2. The J call could be wrong; TRBJ2-7 is a better fit for the DNA end. The CDR3 extends over 15 amino acids. Germline V gene sequence: CDR1 SGHDT, CDR2 YYEEEE. The CDR3 DNA is TGTGCCAGCAGCTCCGGGACTAGCGGGATTTACGAGCAGTACTTC. Translation: CASSSGTSGIYEQYF.

The chain uses TRBV11-3 and TRBJ2-2; 11 nucleotides agree with TRBD2. After removal of 4 bases from V and 5 bases from J, the junction contained 18 bases not matched to a gene. The CDR3 consists of 20 residues. From germline, CDR1 is SGHNT and CDR2 YENEEA. CDR3 DNA: TGTGCCAGCAGCTCCCATCTAGGTAGCGGGGGGGCCGGGTCTACCGGGGAGCTGTTTTTT. Translation: CASSSHLGSGGAGSTGELFF.

The V call is TRBV7-2, the J call TRBJ2-1, with D perhaps TRBD2 (6 bases). This CDR3 is built from 15 residues. Germline lookup yields CDR1 SGHTA and CDR2 FQGNSA. Trimming cost V 2 bases and J 2 bases, with 10 bases left between them. Here the CDR3 reads CASSLRAGAYNEQFF. The CDR3 nucleotides read TGTGCCAGCAGCTTAAGAGCGGGCGCCTACAATGAGCAGTTCTTC. The variable domain in full, completed from reference TRBV7-2 and TRBJ2-1, reads GAGVSQSPSNKVTEKGKDVELRCDPISGHTALYWYRQSLGQGLEFLIYFQGNSAPDKSGLPSDRFSAERTGGSVSTLTIQRTQQEDSAVYLCASSLRAGAYNEQFFGPGTRLTVL.

The J gene is TRBJ2-1, the V gene TRBV9; D may be TRBD1 or TRBD2 (5 bases each). The CDR3 is made up of 14 amino acids. Looked up from germline, CDR1 is SGDLS and CDR2 is YYNGEE. V was shortened by 0 bases and J by 7 bases, with 11 bases between the two germline ends. Here the CDR3 reads CASSVAGTKNEQFF. CDR3 DNA: TGTGCCAGCAGCGTAGCCGGGACCAAGAATGAGCAGTTCTTC.

This clone was picked up one time. This chain connects TRBV7-8 to TRBJ1-2; 7 bases line up with TRBD1. Trimming at V came to 4 bases and at J to 6 bases, leaving 2 bases not matched to a gene. The germline gives CDR1 SGHVS, CDR2 FQNEAQ. CDR3 length: 12 amino acids. The DNA for the CDR3 is TGTGCCAGCAGCTCGACAGGGAATGGCTACACCTTC. Its protein is CASSSTGNGYTF.